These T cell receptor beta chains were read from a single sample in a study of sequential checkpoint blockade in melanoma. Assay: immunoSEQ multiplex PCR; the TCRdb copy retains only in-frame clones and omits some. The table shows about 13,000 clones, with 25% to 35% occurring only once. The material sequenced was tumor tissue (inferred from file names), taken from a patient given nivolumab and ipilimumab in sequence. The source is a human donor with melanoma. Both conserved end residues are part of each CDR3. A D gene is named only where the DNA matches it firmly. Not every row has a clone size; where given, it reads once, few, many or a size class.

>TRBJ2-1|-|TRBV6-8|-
TGTGCCATCAGCACAGTTGCTAGCTCCTACAATGAGCAGTTCTTC
CAISTVASSYNEQFF
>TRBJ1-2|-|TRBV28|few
TGTGCCAGCAGTTTAGTTCCTGGGGGACTCCAAGAAGATGGCTACACCTTC
CASSLVPGGLQEDGYTF
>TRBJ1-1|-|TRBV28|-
TGTGCCAGCAGTTTATATCTGGGATCGAACACTGAAGCTTTCTTT
CASSLYLGSNTEAFF
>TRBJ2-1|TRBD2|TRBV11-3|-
TGTGCCAGCAGCTGGACTAGCGGCTTCAATGAGCAGTTCTTC
CASSWTSGFNEQFF
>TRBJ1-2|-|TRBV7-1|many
TGTGCCAGCAGCTTTAAAGACAGGTGGGGAAGCTACACCTTC
CASSFKDRWGSYTF
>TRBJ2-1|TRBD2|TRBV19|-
TGTGCCAGTAGTATCTCTAGCGGCGATTACAATGAGCAGTTCTTC
CASSISSGDYNEQFF
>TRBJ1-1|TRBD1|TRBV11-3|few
TGTGCCAGCCGACTCTGGAAGGGACAGGGGTTTGAAAACACTGAAGCTTTCTTT
CASRLWKGQGFENTEAFF
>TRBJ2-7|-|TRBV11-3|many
TGTGCCAGCAGCCCGTACGGTGGGGGCCTACAGCAGTACTTC
CASSPYGGGLQQYF
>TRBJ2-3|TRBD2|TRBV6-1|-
TGTGCCAGCAGTGAAGAAATCTCTACTAGCGGGAGTTTTACAGATACGCAGTATTTT
CASSEEISTSGSFTDTQYF
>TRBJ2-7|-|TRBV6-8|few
TGTGCCACCCACTTCTCGGCAGGAGCCTACGAGCAGTACTTC
CATHFSAGAYEQYF
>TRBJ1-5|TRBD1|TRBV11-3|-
TGTGCCAGCAGCTTGGGCAGGGGGCCAAATCAGCCCCAGCATTTT
CASSLGRGPNQPQHF
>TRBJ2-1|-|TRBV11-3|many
TGTGCCAGCAGAAACAGGGTCCGGTCCTACAATGAGCAGTTCTTC
CASRNRVRSYNEQFF
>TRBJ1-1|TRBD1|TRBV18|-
TGTGCCAGCTCACAACCGGGACAGGGGACGATGAACACTGAAGCTTTCTTT
CASSQPGQGTMNTEAFF
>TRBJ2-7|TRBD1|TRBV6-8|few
TGTGCCGGGAAAACGGGACAGGGCTACGAGCAGTACTTC
CAGKTGQGYEQYF
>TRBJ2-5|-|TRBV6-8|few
TGTGCCAGCACCCGAGGGGGGCAGGGGACCCAGTACTTC
CASTRGGQGTQYF
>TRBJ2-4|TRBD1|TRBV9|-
TGTGCCAGCAGCGTAGACAGGGGAGACAAAAACATTCAGTACTTC
CASSVDRGDKNIQYF
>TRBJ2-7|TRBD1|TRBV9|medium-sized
TGTGCCAGCAGCCCGGGGACAGGGACCTACGAGCAGTACTTC
CASSPGTGTYEQYF
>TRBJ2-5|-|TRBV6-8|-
TGTGCCAGCAAAGACAGAGCGTACCAAGAGACCCAGTACTTC
CASKDRAYQETQYF
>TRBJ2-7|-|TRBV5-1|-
TGCGCCAGCAGCCACTACCCTCCAACCTACGAGCAGTACTTC
CASSHYPPTYEQYF
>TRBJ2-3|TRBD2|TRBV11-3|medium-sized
TGTGCCAGCAGCTCCCCCGGGGGTAGCGGGATGGCAGATACGCAGTATTTT
CASSSPGGSGMADTQYF
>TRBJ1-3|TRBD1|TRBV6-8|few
TGTGCCAGCAGTTCCTACAGGGGTGACACCATATATTTT
CASSSYRGDTIYF
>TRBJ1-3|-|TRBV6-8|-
TGTGCCAGCAGTTCACCGGGACACCTTACTAACTCTGGAAACACCATATATTTT
CASSSPGHLTNSGNTIYF